This TCR beta chain was documented in a study of T cell repertoires in cytomegalovirus infection. Turning to the study itself: HLA-B-restricted CMV epitopes that are well studied were used alongside recently identified HLA-C-restricted ones.

Germline V gene sequence: CDR1 SEHNR, CDR2 FQNEAQ (reference sequence). The CDR3 runs to 12 residues. The V end lost 5 bases, the J end lost 6 bases, and 10 bases lay between the germline ends. TCRdb fed the reads into MiXCR, producing one record per CDR3 protein. Here the sample spans about a million distinct CDR3 sequences, around 30% being singletons. For this clonotype: Its target is not known.

The TCR was taken from a human donor in good health (CMV status not recorded). Some clones in this sample may be carry-over from other donors' samples. J is TRBJ1-2 and V is TRBV7-9; D may be TRBD1 (6 bases). The source was cultured CD8+ T cells from PBMCs, collected from culture after CMV antigen stimulation. The CDR3 here is CASSDYRDGYTF. The CDR3 nucleotides read TGTGCCAGCAGCGATTACAGGGATGGCTACACCTTC.